This T cell receptor beta chain appears in the sequencing data of a study of shared T cell receptors in the human thymus. Produced via immunoSEQ multiplex PCR; TCRdb's table is partial and in-frame only. The sample consists of about 610,000 clones, 70% to 90% of them appearing once. V was cut by 2 bases and J by 5 bases, with 9 bases left in between. The length of the CDR3 is 13 residues. Germline V CDR1 and CDR2: MDHEN, SYDVKM. This same sample was also part of a study on human thymus T cells. That paper notes: Thymus pieces cut out during corrective heart surgery were the tissue that was used. As related research reported, thymic repertoires overlapped highly among unrelated individuals.

V is TRBV28 and J is TRBJ1-2; perhaps TRBD1 as D (5 bases). This TCR came from a boy under two years old with a congenital heart defect. Material for sequencing was thymocytes. The CDR3 nucleotides read TGTGCCAGCAGTTTAAAGGGGAAATATGGCTACACCTTC. Its translation is CASSLKGKYGYTF.